This TCR beta chain was obtained from a study of cytomegalovirus exposure and HLA in healthy donors. General study findings and limits: It was confirmed in vitro that a few of the CMV-associated chains were specific for CMV antigens. According to an earlier analysis, most TCR beta V segments yielded productive rearrangements about 90% or about 30% of the time. According to the study, roughly 160 TCR beta chains were cytomegalovirus-associated.

From germline, CDR1 is LGHNT and CDR2 FRNRAP. CDR3 length: 14 amino acids. Trimming removed 2 bases from V and 10 bases from J; junction bases left unmatched: 7. Primers included in the PCR were 60 Vbeta and 13 Jbeta primers. Clones were sequenced by immunoSEQ multiplex PCR, and TCRdb holds only the in-frame ones, with some missing. The table shows 150,000 or so clones, with approximately 85% occurring only once. Worth noting for this clone: Its cognate antigen is unknown.

The sample comprised PBMCs. This sequence was found in a man aged 18 to 30 in good health and CMV-seropositive. The V gene is TRBV12-5, the J gene TRBJ2-1; 8 bases agree with TRBD2. The CDR3 DNA reads TGTGCTAGTGGTTTGTATCGGGGGGGGCAGGAGCAGTTCTTC. Its protein is CASGLYRGGQEQFF.